This TCR beta chain was recorded in a study of blood T cell repertoires in COVID-19. As for the study in general: Acute-phase and convalescent COVID-19 samples originated in the United States, Italy and Spain. Sources were T cells, B-cell-depleted T cells, or PBMCs; the material itself was cDNA or gDNA.

This CDR3 comprises 19 residues. V shed 3 bases and J 0 bases; nucleotides not matched to a gene: 10. Germline V gene sequence: CDR1 SGHAT, CDR2 FQNNGV. Sequencing used immunoSEQ multiplex PCR; TCRdb keeps in-frame clones, though not all of them. The table records 300,000 or so clones, more than 75% of them present only once. The chain has TRBV11-2 and TRBJ2-7; 14 bases agree with TRBD2. The sample comprised peripheral blood. The receptor was isolated from a man in his 70s with acute or convalescent COVID-19. DNA for the CDR3: TGTGCCAGCAGCTTTTTGAGGACTAGCGGGGGGTTCAGCTCCTACGAGCAGTACTTC. It yields the protein CASSFLRTSGGFSSYEQYF.